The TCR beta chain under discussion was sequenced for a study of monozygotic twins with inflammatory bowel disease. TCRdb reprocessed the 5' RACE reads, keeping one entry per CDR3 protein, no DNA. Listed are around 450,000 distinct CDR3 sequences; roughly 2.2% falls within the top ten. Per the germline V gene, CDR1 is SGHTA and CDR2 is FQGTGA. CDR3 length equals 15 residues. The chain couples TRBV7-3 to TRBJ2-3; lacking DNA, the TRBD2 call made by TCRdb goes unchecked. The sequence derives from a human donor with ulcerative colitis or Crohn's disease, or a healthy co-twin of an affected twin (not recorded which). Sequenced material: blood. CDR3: CASSFSGPSTDTQYF.